Shown below are 8 T cell receptor beta chains from a single sample sequenced in a study of blood T cell repertoires in COVID-19. The method was immunoSEQ multiplex PCR; TCRdb's version includes in-frame clones alone and lacks a portion of them. This sample has roughly 32,000 clones, with roughly 80% found just once. Source material: peripheral blood. All receptors derive from a human donor in a cohort sampled during active COVID-19.

This clone was seen a single time. The chain has TRBV10-2 and TRBJ2-7; tentatively, D is TRBD2 (6 bases). From germline, CDR1 is WSHSY and CDR2 SAAADI. The V end lost 0 bases, the J end lost 7 bases, and 22 bases lay between the germline ends. This CDR3 region has 17 residues. The CDR3 coding sequence is TGCGCCAGCAGTGAGTCGAGGGTAGCGGTTTATACGGGGGAGCAGTACTTC. Its protein product is CASSESRVAVYTGEQYF.

The rearrangement uses TRBV6-5 and TRBJ2-1; no clear D. Trimming pared 6 bases from V and 8 bases from J, leaving 11 bases between. Germline CDR1 and CDR2: MNHEY and SVGAGI. CDR3 length: 12 residues. CDR3 loop: CASRSEVDEQFF. CDR3 nucleotides: TGTGCCAGCAGGTCTGAGGTGGATGAGCAGTTCTTC.

The gene calls are TRBV19 and TRBJ2-2, with a tentative D call TRBD2 (6 bases). Trimming shortened V by 5 bases and J by 4 bases, and 11 bases separated the two germline ends. The germline V gene encodes CDR1 LNHDA and CDR2 SQIVND (reference sequence). This CDR3 is built from 14 residues. CDR3 region: CASSFWRGTGELFF. The CDR3 coding sequence is TGTGCCAGTAGTTTCTGGAGGGGCACCGGGGAGCTGTTTTTT.

The rearrangement joins TRBV3-1 (or the pseudogene TRBV3-2) to TRBJ2-7, with a possible D match to TRBD1 (6 bases). This CDR3 is built from 14 residues. CDR1 and CDR2 from the germline V gene are LGHDT and YNNKEL (reference sequence). V lost 5 bases to trimming and J lost 2 bases, with 13 bases between them. This CDR3 is CASSYHGQPYEQYF. The CDR3 DNA reads as TGTGCCAGCAGCTACCATGGACAGCCCTACGAGCAGTACTTC.

This chain joins TRBV6-2 or TRBV6-3 and TRBJ1-4; D is ambiguous. Germline V gene data show CDR1 as MNHEY and CDR2 as SVGEGT. V dropped 5 bases and J dropped 13 bases, with 14 bases sitting between them. This CDR3 spans 12 amino acids. The CDR3 is CASSPRWRLLFF. CDR3 nucleotides: TGTGCCAGCAGTCCGCGTTGGCGACTACTGTTTTTT.

A remark on this clone: At one end, the junction sequence differs from germline, possibly due to a read error. This chain links TRBV5-1 with TRBJ2-7, with a weak D call TRBD2 (5 bases). CDR3 length: 13 residues. Germline loops: CDR1 SGHRS, CDR2 YFSETQ. CDR3 region: CASSLAGNMQKVF. The CDR3 region has the DNA TGCGCCAGCAGCTTGGCCGGGAACATGCAGAAGGTTTTC.

The V call is TRBV6-1, the J call TRBJ1-4; D is perhaps TRBD1 (6 bases). CDR1 and CDR2 (germline): MNHNS, SASEGT. This CDR3 is 16 amino acids long. V lost 2 bases and J 1 base, leaving 11 bases between the germline ends. In nucleotides, the CDR3 is TGTGCCAGCAGTGAACCGAGGGGGGGAACTAATGAAAAACTGTTTTTT. This gives the protein CASSEPRGGTNEKLFF.

The rearrangement joins TRBV6-5 to TRBJ1-1, with 8 bases aligning to TRBD1. Germline CDR1 and CDR2: MNHEY and SVGAGI. The CDR3 loop spans 12 amino acids. V shed 8 bases and J 10 bases; nucleotides not matched to a gene: 9. CDR3: CASGQGALGAFF. In DNA form, the CDR3 reads TGTGCCAGCGGCCAGGGGGCGCTAGGAGCTTTCTTT.